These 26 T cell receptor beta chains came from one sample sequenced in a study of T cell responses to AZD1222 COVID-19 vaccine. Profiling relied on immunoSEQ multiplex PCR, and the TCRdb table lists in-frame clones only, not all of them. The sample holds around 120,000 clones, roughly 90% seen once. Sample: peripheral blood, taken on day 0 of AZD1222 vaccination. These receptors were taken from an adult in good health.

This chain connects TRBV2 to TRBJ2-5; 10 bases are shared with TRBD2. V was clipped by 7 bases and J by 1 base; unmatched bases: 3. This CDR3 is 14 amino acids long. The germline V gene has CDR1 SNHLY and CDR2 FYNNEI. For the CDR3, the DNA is TGTGCCAGCACCTGGACTAGCGGCCAAGAGACCCAGTACTTC. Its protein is CASTWTSGQETQYF. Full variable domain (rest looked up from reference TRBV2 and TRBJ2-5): EPEVTQTPSHQVTQMGQEVILRCVPISNHLYFYWYRQILGQKVEFLVSFYNNEISEKSEIFDDQFSVERPDGSNFTLKIRSTKLEDSAMYFCASTWTSGQETQYFGPGTRLLVL.

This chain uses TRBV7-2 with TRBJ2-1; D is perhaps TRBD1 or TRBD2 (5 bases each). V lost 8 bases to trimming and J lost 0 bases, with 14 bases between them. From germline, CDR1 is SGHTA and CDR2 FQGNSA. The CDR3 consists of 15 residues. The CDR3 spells CASVSSGSSYNEQFF. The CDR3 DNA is TGTGCCAGCGTCTCTTCAGGGAGCTCCTACAATGAGCAGTTCTTC.

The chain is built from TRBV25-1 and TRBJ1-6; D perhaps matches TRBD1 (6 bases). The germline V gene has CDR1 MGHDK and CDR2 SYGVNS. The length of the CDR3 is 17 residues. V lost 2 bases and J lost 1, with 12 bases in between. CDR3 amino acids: CASSEGYRESYNSPLHF. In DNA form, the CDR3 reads TGTGCCAGCAGTGAAGGGTACAGGGAGTCCTATAATTCACCCCTCCACTTT.

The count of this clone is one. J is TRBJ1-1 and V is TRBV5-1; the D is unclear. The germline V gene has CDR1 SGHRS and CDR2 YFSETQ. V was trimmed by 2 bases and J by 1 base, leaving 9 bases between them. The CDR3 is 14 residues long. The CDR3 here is CASSLANPNTEAFF. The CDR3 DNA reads TGCGCCAGCAGCTTAGCAAATCCGAACACTGAAGCTTTCTTT.

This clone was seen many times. The CDR3 protein is CASSQAGLAGGPSYNEQFF. In DNA form, the CDR3 reads TGCGCCAGCAGTCAGGCGGGACTAGCGGGGGGGCCCTCCTACAATGAGCAGTTCTTC. The chain joins TRBV23-1 to TRBJ2-1, with TRBD2 matching 16 bases. TRBV23-1 is an open reading frame, and its role is uncertain. The ends lost 3 bases at V and 0 bases at J; junction bases unmatched: 5. The CDR3 runs 19 residues.

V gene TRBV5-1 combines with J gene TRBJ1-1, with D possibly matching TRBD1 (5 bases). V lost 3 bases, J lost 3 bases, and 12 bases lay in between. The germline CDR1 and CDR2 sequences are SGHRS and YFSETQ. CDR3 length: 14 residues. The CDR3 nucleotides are TGCGCCAGCAGCTCAAGGAGAGGGGACACTGAAGCTTTCTTT. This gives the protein CASSSRRGDTEAFF.

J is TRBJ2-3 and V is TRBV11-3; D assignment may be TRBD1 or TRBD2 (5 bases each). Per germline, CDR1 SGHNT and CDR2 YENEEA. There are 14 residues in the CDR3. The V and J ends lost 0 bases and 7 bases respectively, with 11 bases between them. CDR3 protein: CASSLETQGHTQYF. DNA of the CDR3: TGTGCCAGCAGCTTAGAGACCCAGGGACATACGCAGTATTTT.

The CDR3: CASSSQRGPVAGPQHF. The CDR3 nucleotides read TGTGCCAGCAGCTCCCAGAGAGGGCCCGTCGCAGGGCCCCAGCATTTT. This chain uses TRBV7-8 with TRBJ1-5; no reliable D call. With 4 bases removed from V and 9 bases from J, the gap between germline ends came to 22 bases. The CDR3 totals 16 residues. Germline loops: CDR1 SGHVS, CDR2 FQNEAQ.

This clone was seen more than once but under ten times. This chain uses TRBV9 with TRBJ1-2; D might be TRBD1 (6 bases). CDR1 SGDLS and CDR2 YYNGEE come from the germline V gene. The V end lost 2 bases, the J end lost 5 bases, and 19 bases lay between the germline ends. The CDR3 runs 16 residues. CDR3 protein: CASSVGTGTPVYGYTF. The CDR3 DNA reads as TGTGCCAGCAGCGTGGGCACCGGGACACCAGTTTATGGCTACACCTTC.

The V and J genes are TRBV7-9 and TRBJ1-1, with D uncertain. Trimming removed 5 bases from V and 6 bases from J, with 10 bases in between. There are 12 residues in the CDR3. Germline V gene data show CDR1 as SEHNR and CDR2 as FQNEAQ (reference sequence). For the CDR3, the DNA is TGTGCCAGCAGCCTTACGGGCCCTGAAGCTTTCTTT. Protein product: CASSLTGPEAFF.

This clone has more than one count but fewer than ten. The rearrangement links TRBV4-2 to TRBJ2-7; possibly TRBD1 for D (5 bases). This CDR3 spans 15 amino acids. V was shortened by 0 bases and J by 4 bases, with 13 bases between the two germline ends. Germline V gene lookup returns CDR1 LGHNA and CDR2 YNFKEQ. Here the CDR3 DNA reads TGTGCCAGCAGCCAAGAGGCGGACACCACTTACGAGCAGTACTTC. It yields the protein CASSQEADTTYEQYF.

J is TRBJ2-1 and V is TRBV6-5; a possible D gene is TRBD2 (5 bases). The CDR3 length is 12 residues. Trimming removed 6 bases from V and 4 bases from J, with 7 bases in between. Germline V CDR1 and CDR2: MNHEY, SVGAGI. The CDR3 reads CASSGVYNEQFF. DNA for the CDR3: TGTGCCAGCAGCGGGGTGTACAATGAGCAGTTCTTC.

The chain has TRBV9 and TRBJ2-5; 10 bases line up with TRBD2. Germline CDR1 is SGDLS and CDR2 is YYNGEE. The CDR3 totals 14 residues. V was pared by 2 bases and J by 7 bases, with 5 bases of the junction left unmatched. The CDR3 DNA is TGTGCCAGCAGCGTTTTAGCGGGGGGTGGGACCCAGTACTTC. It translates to CASSVLAGGGTQYF. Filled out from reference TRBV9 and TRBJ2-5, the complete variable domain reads DSGVTQTPKHLITATGQRVTLRCSPRSGDLSVYWYQQSLDQGLQFLIQYYNGEERAKGNILERFSAQQFPDLHSELNLSSLELGDSALYFCASSVLAGGGTQYFGPGTRLLVL.

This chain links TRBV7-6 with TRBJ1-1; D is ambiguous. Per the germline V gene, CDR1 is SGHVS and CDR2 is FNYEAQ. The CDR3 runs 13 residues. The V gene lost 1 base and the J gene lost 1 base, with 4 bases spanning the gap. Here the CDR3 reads CASSLGTNTEAFF. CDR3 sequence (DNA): TGTGCCAGCAGCTTAGGGACGAACACTGAAGCTTTCTTT.

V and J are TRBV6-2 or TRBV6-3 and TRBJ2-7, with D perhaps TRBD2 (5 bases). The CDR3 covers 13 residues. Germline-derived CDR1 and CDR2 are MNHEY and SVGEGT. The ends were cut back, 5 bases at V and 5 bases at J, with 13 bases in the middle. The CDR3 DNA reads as TGTGCCAGCAGTCCCGGGATTCTCCACGAGCAGTACTTC. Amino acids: CASSPGILHEQYF.

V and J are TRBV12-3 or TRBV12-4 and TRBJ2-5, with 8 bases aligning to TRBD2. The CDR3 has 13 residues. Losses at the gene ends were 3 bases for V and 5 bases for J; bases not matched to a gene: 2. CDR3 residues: CASSFGGGETQYF. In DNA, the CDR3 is TGTGCCAGCAGTTTCGGCGGGGGGGAGACCCAGTACTTC.

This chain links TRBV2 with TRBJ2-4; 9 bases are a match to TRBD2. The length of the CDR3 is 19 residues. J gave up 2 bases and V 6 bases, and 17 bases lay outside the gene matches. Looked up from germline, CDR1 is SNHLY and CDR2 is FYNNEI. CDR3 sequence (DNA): TGTGCCAGCAGAGATAGCGGGGGTAGCGTCGTAGTTTCCAAAAACATTCAGTACTTC. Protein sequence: CASRDSGGSVVVSKNIQYF.

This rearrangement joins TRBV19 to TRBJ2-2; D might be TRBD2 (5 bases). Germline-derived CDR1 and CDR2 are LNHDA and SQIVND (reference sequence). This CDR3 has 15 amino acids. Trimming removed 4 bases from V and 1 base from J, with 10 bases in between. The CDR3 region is CASSNRGMNTGELFF. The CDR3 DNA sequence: TGTGCCAGTAGTAATCGGGGAATGAACACCGGGGAGCTGTTTTTT.

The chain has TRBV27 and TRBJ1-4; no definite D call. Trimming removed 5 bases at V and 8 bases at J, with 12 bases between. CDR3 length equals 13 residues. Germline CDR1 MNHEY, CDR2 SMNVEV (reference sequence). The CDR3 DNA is TGTGCCAGCAGTCCCTACTTAGGGGAAAAACTGTTTTTT. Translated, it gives CASSPYLGEKLFF.

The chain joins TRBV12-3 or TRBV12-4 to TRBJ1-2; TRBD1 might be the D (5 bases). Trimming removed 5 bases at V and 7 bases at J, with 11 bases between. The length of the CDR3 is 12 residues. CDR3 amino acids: CASSNRISGYTF. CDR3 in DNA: TGTGCCAGCAGTAACAGGATCTCTGGCTACACCTTC.

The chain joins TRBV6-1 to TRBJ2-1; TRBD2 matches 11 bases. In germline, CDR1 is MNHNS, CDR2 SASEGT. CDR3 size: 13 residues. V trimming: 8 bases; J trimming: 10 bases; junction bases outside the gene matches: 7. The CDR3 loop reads CASRVAGGREQFF. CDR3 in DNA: TGTGCCAGCCGGGTAGCGGGGGGGCGAGAGCAGTTCTTC.

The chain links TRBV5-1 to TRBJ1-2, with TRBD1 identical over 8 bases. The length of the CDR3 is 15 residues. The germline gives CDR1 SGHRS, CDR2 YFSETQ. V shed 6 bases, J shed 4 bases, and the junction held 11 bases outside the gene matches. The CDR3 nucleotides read TGCGCCAGCAACCCTGCCGGGACAGGACTCTATGGCTACACCTTC. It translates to CASNPAGTGLYGYTF.

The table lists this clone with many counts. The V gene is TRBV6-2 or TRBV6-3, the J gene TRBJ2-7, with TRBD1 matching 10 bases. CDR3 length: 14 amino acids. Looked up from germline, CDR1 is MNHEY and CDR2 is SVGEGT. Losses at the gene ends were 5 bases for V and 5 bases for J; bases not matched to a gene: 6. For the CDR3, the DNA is TGTGCCAGCAGTACCGGACAGGGGGGCCACGAGCAGTACTTC. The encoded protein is CASSTGQGGHEQYF.

The DNA for the CDR3 is TGTGCCAGCAGCTTAGGAGTGGCCTACGAGCAGTACTTC. It translates to CASSLGVAYEQYF. V gene TRBV7-2 combines with J gene TRBJ2-7; no clear D. Germline loops: CDR1 SGHTA, CDR2 FQGNSA. With 1 base removed from V and 2 bases from J, the gap between germline ends came to 6 bases. This CDR3 region has 13 residues.

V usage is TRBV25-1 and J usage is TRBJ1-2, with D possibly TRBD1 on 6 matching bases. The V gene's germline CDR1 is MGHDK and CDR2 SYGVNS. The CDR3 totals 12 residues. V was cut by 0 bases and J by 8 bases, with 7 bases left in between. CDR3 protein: CASSEYRGGYTF. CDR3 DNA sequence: TGTGCCAGCAGTGAATACAGGGGAGGCTACACCTTC.

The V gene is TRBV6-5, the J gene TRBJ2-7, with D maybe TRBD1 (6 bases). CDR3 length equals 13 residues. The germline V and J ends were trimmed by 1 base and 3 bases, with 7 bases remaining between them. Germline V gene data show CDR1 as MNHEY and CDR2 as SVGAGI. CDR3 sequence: CASSYLGHYEQYF. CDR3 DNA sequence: TGTGCCAGCAGTTACTTGGGACACTACGAGCAGTACTTC.